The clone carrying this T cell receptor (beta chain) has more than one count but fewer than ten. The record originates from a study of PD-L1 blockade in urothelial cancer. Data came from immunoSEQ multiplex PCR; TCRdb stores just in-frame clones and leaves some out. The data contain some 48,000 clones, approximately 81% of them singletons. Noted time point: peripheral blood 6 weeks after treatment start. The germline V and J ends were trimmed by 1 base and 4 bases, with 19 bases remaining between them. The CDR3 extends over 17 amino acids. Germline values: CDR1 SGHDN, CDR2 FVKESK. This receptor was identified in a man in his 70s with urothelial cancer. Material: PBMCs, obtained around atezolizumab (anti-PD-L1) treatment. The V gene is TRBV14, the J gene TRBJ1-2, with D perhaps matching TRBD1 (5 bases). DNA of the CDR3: TGTGCCAGCAGCCAAGGGGGCTGGGGAGGTCAGATCTATGGCTACACCTTC. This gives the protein CASSQGGWGGQIYGYTF.